This TCR beta chain comes out of a study of shared clonotypes between healthy human individuals. Findings and limits, study-wide: Memory subsets had estimated richness that was generally smaller than that of naive subsets.

Using immunoSEQ multiplex PCR, the repertoire was profiled, and TCRdb retains in-frame clones only, with some absent. The sample has 500,000 or so clones; roughly 95% are singletons. Trimming took 8 bases from V and 6 from J; bases not matched to a gene: 8. The CDR3 is 14 amino acids. Germline CDR1 reads ENHRY; CDR2 reads SYGVKD. Recent acute infections and vaccinations were absent in the healthy HIV-negative adult donors. Of note for this clone: The antigen remains undetermined.

J is TRBJ2-1 and V is TRBV10-3; 9 bases agree with TRBD2. This clonotype was obtained from a woman in her twenties or thirties in good health. The sequenced sample consisted of naive CD4+ T cells sorted from blood. The sample's subset: CD45RA+ positively selected. CDR3: CAICEREAINEQFF. The CDR3 DNA sequence: TGTGCCATCTGCGAGCGGGAGGCCATCAATGAGCAGTTCTTC.